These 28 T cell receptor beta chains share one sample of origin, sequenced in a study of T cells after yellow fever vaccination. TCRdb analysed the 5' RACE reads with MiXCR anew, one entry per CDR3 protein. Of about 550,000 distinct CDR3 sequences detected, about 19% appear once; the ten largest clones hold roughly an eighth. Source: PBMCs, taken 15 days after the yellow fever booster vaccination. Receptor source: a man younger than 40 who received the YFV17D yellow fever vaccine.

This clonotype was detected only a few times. CDR3 DNA: TGTGCCAGCACGGCGGTGGACTATGGCTACACCTTC. Translating gives CASTAVDYGYTF. V usage is TRBV7-9 and J usage is TRBJ1-2; the D is unclear. Germline CDR1 SEHNR, CDR2 FQNEAQ (reference sequence). This CDR3 contains 12 residues. Trimming took 7 bases from V and 3 from J, leaving 9 bases between them.

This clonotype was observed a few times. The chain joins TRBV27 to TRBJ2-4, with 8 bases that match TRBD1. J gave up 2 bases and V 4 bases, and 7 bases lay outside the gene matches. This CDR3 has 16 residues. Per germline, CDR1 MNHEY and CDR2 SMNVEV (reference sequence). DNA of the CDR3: TGTGCCAGCAGTTCAGTCCCAGGGGGCCCCAAAAACATTCAGTACTTC. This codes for CASSSVPGGPKNIQYF.

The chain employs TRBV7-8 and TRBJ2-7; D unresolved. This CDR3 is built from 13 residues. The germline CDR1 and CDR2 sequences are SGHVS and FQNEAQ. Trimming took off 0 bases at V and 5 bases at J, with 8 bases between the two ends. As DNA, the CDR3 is TGTGCCAGCAGCTTAGCGCTTTTGCACGAGCAGTACTTC. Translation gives CASSLALLHEQYF.

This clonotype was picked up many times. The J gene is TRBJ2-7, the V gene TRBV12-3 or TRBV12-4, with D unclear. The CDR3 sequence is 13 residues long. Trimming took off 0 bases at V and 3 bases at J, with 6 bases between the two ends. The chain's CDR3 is CASSLAVDYEQYF. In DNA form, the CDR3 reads TGTGCCAGCAGTTTAGCGGTCGACTACGAGCAGTACTTC.

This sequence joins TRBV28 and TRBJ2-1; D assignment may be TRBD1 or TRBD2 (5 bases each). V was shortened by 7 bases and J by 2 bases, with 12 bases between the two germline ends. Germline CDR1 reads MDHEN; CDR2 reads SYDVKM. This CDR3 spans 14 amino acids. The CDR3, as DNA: TGTGCCAGCACCCCGGGACGGGCCTACAATGAGCAGTTCTTC. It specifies CASTPGRAYNEQFF.

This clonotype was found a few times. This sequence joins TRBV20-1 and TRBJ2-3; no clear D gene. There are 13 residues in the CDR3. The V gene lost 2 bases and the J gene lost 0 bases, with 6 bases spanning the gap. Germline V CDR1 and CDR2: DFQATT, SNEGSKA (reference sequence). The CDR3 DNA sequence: TGCAGTGCTAGATCGGAGAGCACAGATACGCAGTATTTT. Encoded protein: CSARSESTDTQYF.

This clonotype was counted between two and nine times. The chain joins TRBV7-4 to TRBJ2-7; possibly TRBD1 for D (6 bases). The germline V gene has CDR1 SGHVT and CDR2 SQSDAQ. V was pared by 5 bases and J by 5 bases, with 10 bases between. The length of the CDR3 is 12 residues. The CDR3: CASSLRDNEQYF. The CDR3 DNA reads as TGTGCCAGCAGCCTCCGGGACAACGAGCAGTACTTC.

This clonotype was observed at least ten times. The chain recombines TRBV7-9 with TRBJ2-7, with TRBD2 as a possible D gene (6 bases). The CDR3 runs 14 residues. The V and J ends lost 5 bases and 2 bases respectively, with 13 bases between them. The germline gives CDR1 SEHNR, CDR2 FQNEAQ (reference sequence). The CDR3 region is CASSGIADPYEQYF. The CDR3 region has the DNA TGTGCCAGCAGCGGTATAGCGGATCCCTACGAGCAGTACTTC.

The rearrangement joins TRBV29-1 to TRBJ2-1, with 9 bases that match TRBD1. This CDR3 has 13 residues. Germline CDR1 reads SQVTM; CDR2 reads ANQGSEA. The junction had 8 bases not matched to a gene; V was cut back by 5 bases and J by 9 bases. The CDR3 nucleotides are TGCAGCGTTACGGGACAGGGATTCGGTGAGCAGTTCTTC. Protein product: CSVTGQGFGEQFF.

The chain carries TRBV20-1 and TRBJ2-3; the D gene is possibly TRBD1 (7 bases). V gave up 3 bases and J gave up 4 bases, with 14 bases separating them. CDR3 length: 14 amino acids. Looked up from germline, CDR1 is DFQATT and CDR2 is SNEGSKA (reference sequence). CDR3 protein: CSARPGGSADTQYF. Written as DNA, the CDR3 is TGCAGTGCTAGGCCAGGGGGGAGTGCAGATACGCAGTATTTT.

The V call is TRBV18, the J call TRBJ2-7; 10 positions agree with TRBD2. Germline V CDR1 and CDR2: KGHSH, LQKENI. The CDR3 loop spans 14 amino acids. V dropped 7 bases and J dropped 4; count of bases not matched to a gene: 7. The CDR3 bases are TGTGCCAGCTTACTAGCGGGACTTGTTTACGAGCAGTACTTC. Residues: CASLLAGLVYEQYF.

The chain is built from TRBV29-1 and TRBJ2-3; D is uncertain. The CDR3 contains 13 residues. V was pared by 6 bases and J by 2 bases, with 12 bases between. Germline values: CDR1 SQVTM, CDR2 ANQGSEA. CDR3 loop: CSVLSGNTDTQYF. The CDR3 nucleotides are TGCAGCGTCCTTTCAGGAAACACAGATACGCAGTATTTT.

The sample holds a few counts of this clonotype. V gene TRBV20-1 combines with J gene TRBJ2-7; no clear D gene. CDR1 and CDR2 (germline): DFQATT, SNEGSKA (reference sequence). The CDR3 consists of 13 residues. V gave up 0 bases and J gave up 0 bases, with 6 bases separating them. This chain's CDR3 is CSARDPLSYEQYF. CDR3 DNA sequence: TGCAGTGCTAGAGATCCCCTCTCCTACGAGCAGTACTTC.

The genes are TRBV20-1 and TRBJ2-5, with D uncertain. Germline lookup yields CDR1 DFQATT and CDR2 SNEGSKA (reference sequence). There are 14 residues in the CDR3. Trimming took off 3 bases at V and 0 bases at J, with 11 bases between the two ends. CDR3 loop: CSASTTRDQETQYF. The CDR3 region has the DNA TGCAGTGCTAGTACGACAAGAGACCAAGAGACCCAGTACTTC.

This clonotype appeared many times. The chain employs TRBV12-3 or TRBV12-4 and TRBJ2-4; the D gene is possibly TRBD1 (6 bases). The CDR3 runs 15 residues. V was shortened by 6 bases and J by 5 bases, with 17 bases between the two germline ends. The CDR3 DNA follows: TGTGCCAGCAGCCACAGGGATCAGGACGAAAACATTCAGTACTTC. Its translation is CASSHRDQDENIQYF.

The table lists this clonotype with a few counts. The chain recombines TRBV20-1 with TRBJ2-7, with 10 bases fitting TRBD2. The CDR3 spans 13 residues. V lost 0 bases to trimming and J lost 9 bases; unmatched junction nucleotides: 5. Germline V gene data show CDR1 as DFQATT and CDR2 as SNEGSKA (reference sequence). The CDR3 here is CSARDGTSAGQYF. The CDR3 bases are TGCAGTGCTAGAGATGGGACTAGCGCTGGGCAGTACTTC.

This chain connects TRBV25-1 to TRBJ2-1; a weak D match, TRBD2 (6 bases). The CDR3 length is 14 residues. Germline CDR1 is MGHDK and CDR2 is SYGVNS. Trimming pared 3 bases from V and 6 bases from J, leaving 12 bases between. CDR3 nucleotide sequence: TGTGCCAGCAGTGACGGGGGAGCCCCCAATGAGCAGTTCTTC. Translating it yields CASSDGGAPNEQFF.

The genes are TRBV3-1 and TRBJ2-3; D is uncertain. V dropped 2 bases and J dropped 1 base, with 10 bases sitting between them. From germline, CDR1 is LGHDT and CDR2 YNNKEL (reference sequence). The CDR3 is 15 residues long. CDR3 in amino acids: CASSQNTQGTDTQYF. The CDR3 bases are TGTGCCAGCAGCCAAAACACTCAGGGCACAGATACGCAGTATTTT.

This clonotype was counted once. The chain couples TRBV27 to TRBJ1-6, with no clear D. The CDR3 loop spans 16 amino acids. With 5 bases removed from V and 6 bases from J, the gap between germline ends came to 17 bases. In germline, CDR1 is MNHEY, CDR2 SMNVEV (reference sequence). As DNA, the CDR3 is TGTGCCAGCAGTGCTGGGTCGGAGGTGCTTAATTCACCCCTCCACTTT. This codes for CASSAGSEVLNSPLHF.

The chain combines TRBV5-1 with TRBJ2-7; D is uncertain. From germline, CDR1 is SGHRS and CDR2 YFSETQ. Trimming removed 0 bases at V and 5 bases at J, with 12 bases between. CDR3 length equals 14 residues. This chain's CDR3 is CASSLAEAENEQYF. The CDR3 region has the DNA TGCGCCAGCAGCTTGGCCGAGGCGGAGAACGAGCAGTACTTC.

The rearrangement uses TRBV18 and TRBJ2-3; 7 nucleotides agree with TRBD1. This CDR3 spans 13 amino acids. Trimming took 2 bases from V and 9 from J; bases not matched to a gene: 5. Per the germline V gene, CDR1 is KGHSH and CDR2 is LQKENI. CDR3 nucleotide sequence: TGTGCCAGCTCACCAGTCGACAGGGAAACGCAGTATTTT. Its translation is CASSPVDRETQYF. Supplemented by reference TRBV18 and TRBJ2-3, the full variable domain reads NAGVMQNPRHLVRRRGQEARLRCSPMKGHSHVYWYRQLPEEGLKFMVYLQKENIIDESGMPKERFSAEFPKEGPSILRIQQVVRGDSAAYFCASSPVDRETQYFGPGTRLTVL.

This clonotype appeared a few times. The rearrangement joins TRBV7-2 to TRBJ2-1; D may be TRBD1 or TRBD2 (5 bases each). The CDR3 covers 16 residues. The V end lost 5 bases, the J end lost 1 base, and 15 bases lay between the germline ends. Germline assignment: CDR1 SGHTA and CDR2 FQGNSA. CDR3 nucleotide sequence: TGTGCCAGCAGCACCTCCGGGACCTGGTCCTACAATGAGCAGTTCTTC. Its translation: CASSTSGTWSYNEQFF.

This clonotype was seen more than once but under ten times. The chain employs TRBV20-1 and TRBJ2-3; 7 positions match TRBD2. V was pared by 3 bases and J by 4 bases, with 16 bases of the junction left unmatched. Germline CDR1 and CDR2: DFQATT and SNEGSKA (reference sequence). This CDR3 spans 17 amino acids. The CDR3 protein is CSARLLLAGARADTQYF. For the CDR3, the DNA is TGCAGTGCTAGGTTACTCCTGGCGGGAGCACGGGCAGATACGCAGTATTTT.

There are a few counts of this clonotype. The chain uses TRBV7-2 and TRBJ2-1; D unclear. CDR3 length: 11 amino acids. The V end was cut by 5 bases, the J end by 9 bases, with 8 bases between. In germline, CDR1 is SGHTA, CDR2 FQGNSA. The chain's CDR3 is CASSPYSEQFF. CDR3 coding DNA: TGTGCCAGCAGCCCTTATAGTGAGCAGTTCTTC.

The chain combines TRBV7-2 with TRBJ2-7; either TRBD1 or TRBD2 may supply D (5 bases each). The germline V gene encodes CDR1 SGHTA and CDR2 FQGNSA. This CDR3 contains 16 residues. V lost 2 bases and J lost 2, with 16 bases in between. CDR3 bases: TGTGCCAGCAGCTTAAGGTTACTAGGGGACCCCTACGAGCAGTACTTC. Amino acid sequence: CASSLRLLGDPYEQYF.

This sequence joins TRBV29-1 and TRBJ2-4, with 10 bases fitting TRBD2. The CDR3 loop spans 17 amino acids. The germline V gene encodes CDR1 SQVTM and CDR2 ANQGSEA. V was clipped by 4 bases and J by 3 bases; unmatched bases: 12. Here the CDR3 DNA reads TGCAGCGTTGGTTGGCGGCTAGCGGGAGATCACAAAAACATTCAGTACTTC. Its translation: CSVGWRLAGDHKNIQYF. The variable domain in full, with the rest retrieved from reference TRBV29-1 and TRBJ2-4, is SAVISQKPSRDICQRGTSLTIQCQVDSQVTMMFWYRQQPGQSLTLIATANQGSEATYESGFVIDKFPISRPNLTFSTLTVSNMSPEDSSIYLCSVGWRLAGDHKNIQYFGAGTRLSVL.

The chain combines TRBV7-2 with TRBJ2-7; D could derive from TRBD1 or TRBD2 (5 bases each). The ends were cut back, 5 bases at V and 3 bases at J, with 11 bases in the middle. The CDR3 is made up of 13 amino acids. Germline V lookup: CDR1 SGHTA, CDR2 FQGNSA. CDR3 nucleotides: TGTGCCAGCAGCAACCGGGACCTCTACGAGCAGTACTTC. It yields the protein CASSNRDLYEQYF. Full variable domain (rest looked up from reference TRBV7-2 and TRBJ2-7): GAGVSQSPSNKVTEKGKDVELRCDPISGHTALYWYRQSLGQGLEFLIYFQGNSAPDKSGLPSDRFSAERTGGSVSTLTIQRTQQEDSAVYLCASSNRDLYEQYFGPGTRLTVT.

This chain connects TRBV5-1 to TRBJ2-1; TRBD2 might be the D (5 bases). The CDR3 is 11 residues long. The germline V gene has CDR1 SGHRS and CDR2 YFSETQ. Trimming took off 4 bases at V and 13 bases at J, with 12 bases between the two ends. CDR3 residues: CASSLEAAQFF. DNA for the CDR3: TGCGCCAGCAGCCTGGAGGCGGCCCAGTTCTTC.